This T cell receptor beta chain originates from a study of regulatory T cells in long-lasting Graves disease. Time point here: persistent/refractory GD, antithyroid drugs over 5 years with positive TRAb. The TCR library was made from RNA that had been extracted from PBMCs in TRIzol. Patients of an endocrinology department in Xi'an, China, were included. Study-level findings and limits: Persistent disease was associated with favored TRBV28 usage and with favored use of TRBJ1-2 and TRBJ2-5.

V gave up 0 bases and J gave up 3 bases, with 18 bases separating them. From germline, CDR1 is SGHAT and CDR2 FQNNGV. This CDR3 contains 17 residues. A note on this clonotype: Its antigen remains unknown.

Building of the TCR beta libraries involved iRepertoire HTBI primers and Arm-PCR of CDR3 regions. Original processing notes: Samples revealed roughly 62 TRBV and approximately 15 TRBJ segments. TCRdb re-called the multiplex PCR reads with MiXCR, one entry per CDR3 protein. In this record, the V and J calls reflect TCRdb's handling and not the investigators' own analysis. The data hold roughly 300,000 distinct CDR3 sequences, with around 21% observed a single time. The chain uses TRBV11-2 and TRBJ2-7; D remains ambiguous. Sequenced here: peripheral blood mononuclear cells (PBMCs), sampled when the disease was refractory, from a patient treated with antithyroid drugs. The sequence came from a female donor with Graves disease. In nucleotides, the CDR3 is TGTGCCAGCAGCTTAGATCTTGTCCGGTCCACTGACTACGAGCAGTACTTC. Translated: CASSLDLVRSTDYEQYF.